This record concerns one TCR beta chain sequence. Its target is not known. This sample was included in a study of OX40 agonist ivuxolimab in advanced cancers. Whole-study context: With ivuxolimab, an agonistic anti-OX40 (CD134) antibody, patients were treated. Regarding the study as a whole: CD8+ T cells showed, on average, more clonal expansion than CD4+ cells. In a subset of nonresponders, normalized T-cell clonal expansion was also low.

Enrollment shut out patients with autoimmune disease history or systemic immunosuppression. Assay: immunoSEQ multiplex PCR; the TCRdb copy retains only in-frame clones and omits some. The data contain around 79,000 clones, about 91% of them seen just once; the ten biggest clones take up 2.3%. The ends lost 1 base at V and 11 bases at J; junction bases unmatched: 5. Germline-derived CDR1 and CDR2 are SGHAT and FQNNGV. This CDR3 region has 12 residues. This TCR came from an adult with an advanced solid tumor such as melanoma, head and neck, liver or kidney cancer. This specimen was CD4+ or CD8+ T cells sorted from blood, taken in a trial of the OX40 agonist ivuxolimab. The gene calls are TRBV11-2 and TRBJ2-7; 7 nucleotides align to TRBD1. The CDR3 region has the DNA TGTGCCAGCAGCTTAGCAGCAGGGGGAGAGTACTTC. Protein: CASSLAAGGEYF.